This is a list of T cell receptor beta chains from one sample in a study of blood T cell repertoires in COVID-19. The protocol was immunoSEQ multiplex PCR, while the TCRdb copy is restricted to in-frame clones and leaves out a portion. The table shows roughly 70,000 clones, with 73% occurring only once. The specimen sequenced was peripheral blood. These receptors were taken from a man in his 60s with acute or convalescent COVID-19. The conserved cysteine and the conserved F or W are not part of the CDR3 here. Size is omitted from some rows. Given values are once, few, many or a class for expanded clones.

cdr3_length clone_size v_call cdr3_aa
13 few TRBV4-1 ASSQAGVIRDTQY
13 - TRBV6-6 ASRTSSGPFYEQY
13 - TRBV14 ASNGLAGGSDTQY
16 - TRBV4-1 ASSQGAQGGGSYNEQF
13 - TRBV7-2 ASSPRRENTDTQY
13 - TRBV10-3 AISAGSPSGNTIY
12 once TRBV3-1/TRBV3-2 ASSENTAGYEQY
9 - TRBV12-3/TRBV12-4 ASSLADTQY
11 - TRBV5-1 ASSLVVDNPKF
11 - TRBV6-4 ASGLAGGDTQY
15 - TRBV7-8 ASSLSQRRDRNSPLH
13 - TRBV9 ASSVGLGFNNEQF
12 - TRBV5-8 ASSLAGKHETQY
12 - TRBV7-9 ASSRGGLNTEAF
14 - TRBV18 ASSPSGGSGNEKLF
11 once TRBV19 ASSRRQGIAAF
15 - TRBV15 ATSREHLRDRDYGYT
16 - TRBV6-1 ASSDLPSTSGSYNEQF
13 - TRBV7-9 ASSFSGGALDTQY
13 - TRBV19 ASSIRETGNQPQH